This TCR beta chain came from a study of cytomegalovirus exposure and HLA in healthy donors listed by TCRdb under 2017. Study-wide context: According to a later analysis, the 100 to 150 validation repertoires were produced on the same platform as the roughly 600 repertoires of the first cohort. The study was designed to test whether signatures of past pathogen exposure could be identified by cataloging public T cell receptors. A separate validation cohort of about 110 different subjects was used in addition to the roughly 700-subject first cohort. The study combined high-throughput TCR immunosequencing, statistical association of individual TCRs with disease status, and machine learning to predict cytomegalovirus infection status. Study-level results and caveats: The study gave a list of 150 to 200 TCR beta chains associated with cytomegalovirus. In vitro tests confirmed that a few of the cytomegalovirus-associated TCR beta chains recognize cytomegalovirus antigens. All 120 or so repertoires were used to score co-occurrence in the validation cohort in a later analysis, because that analysis had no HLA typing for the cohort. Across donors, most TCR sequences were observed very rarely, whereas some public TCRs were present in many individuals. The classifier was reported to diagnose cytomegalovirus status with high specificity and sensitivity in both the original cohort and the validation cohort. Of the cluster scores, approximately 95% were above 0 in a later analysis, which found that TCRs clustered in the first cohort also tended to co-occur in the roughly 130 validation repertoires. It was suggested by the authors that the approach could potentially be generalized to other disease states and immunological phenotypes.

Inclusive of the bounding cysteine and phenylalanine, the CDR3 is 15 residues long. Only the CDR3 part of the read is kept: 45 bases, read in frame from the first base. From a lookup of the germline V gene (reference sequence), CDR1 and CDR2 are LNHDA and SQIVND. Relative to germline, V is missing 3 bases and J is missing 5 bases, with 9 bases of the junction outside any gene match. The donors were included in the validation cohort of approximately 130 subjects, a group kept apart from the roughly 690-subject first cohort. Library preparation used the immunoSEQ multiplex PCR assay. In the source study's methods: A statistical classification framework was built to diagnose cytomegalovirus status from the catalog of TCR beta chain sequences. TCRdb re-hosts the immuneACCESS table, in-frame sequences only. Its copies lack some clones; in the studies checked, an unresolved V gene accounts for under half of them, and the cause for the rest is not known. V and J calls and clone size are as listed in that table; D and trimming were resolved from the DNA. The sample table holds more than 95,000 clones, of which 86% were seen once. The top ten hold under 4.5% of the sample.

A remark on this clone: The target of this receptor is not known. No quality values exist for individual bases; no much larger clone is one base distant.

The clonotype originates from a woman under 30 in good health and CMV-seropositive. The specimen sequenced was PBMCs. In this chain, TRBV19 is recombined with TRBJ2-5, with TRBD2 matching 7 junction bases. CDR3 region: CASSIYGLAVETQYF. The DNA sequence is as follows: TGTGCCAGTAGTATTTACGGGCTAGCGGTGGAGACCCAGTACTTC.